The clone carrying this TCR beta chain was picked up a small number of times. The source of the sample is a study of T and B cells in COVID-19 patients. From blood, roughly 250-500 ng of genomic DNA served as TRB template. This CDR3 spans 13 amino acids. The V end lost 7 bases, the J end lost 6 bases, and 10 bases lay between the germline ends. TRB rearrangements were amplified by multiplex PCR with BIOMED2 TRB-A/B primers. MiXCR was run by TCRdb on the multiplex PCR reads, yielding one entry per CDR3 protein. The table includes about 1,400 distinct CDR3 sequences, about 31% detected once. Sequencing was done on a sample of blood. This chain uses TRBV12-3 or TRBV12-4 with TRBJ1-6, with unresolved D. This sequence was found in a human donor with active COVID-19. CDR3 loop: CASKQDGNSPLHF. CDR3 nucleotides: TGTGCCAGCAAGCAGGACGGTAATTCACCCCTCCACTTT.